Sequencing of this TCR beta chain was carried out in a study of blood T cells in healthy people across ages. Deletions cut 1 base from V and 3 bases from J, with 4 bases between. The CDR3 is 12 residues long. Germline V gene data show CDR1 as SGHDN and CDR2 as FVKESK. This clonotype has a count of ten or more. Antigen specificity is unknown. The use of a sample-barcoded 5' primer and a J-beta primer mix characterized a second PCR of roughly 6 to 11 cycles. MiXCR, run by TCRdb on the 5' RACE reads, gives a single entry per CDR3 protein. The sample lists 1.5 million to 2 million distinct CDR3 sequences; 28% were seen once. Regarding the study as a whole: Roughly linear declines in TCR beta diversity per million T cells occurred with age. It was found that TCR beta diversity correlated strongly with the percentage of naive T cells.

Each donor had approximately 10 milliliters of peripheral blood drawn. Each sample gave at least 7 million isolated PBMCs. The TCR sequence derives from a woman aged 30 to 39 in good health. Sequencing was performed on blood. The J gene is TRBJ2-7, the V gene TRBV14; D ambiguous. Here the CDR3 DNA reads TGTGCCAGCAGCCAAGCGCTCTACGAGCAGTACTTC. This sequence encodes CASSQALYEQYF.